This T cell receptor (beta chain) was captured in a study of T cells expressing NK-cell markers. The CDR3 is 16 residues long. Germline values: CDR1 DFQATT, CDR2 SNEGSKA (reference sequence). After re-calling the 5' RACE reads, TCRdb lists one entry per CDR3 protein, DNA absent. With about 430,000 distinct CDR3 sequences in the sample, the ten largest clones hold almost 1.5%. The sample consisted of blood T cells: a sorted CD56 or NKG2C T cell subset, CD4+ or CD8+ T cells, or bulk PBMC T cells (not recorded which). The gene calls are TRBV20-1 and TRBJ1-1; TCRdb's assignment of TRBD1 cannot be checked, as there is no DNA. The sequence was obtained from a woman between 50 and 59 years old in good health. The CDR3 loop reads CSAIPGTGFWNTEAFF.